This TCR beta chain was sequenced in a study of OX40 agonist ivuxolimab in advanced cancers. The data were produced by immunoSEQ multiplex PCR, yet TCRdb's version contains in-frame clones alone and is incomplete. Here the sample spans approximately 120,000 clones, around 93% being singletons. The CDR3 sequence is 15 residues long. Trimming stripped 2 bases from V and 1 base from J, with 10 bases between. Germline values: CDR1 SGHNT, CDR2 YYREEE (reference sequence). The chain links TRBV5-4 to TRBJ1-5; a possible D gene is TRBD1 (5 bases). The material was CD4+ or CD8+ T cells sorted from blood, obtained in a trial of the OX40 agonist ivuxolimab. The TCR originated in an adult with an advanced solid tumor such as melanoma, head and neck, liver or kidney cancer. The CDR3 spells CASSFGAGSNQPQHF. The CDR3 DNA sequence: TGTGCCAGCAGCTTTGGGGCAGGGAGCAATCAGCCCCAGCATTTT.